These 28 T cell receptor beta chains were all obtained from the same sample, sequenced in a study of technical replicates of blood from a few donors. Method: immunoSEQ multiplex PCR; TCRdb's copy keeps in-frame clones and lacks some. Counted here are 80,000 or so clones, 70% to 90% occurring once; the ten biggest clones make up around 3.9%. The sample was PBMCs. These receptors were taken from a human donor in good health. Some clones in this sample may be carry-over from other donors' samples.

This clone has a handful of counts. The J gene is TRBJ2-3, the V gene TRBV28, with 7 bases aligning to TRBD2. Looked up from germline, CDR1 is MDHEN and CDR2 is SYDVKM. J lost 1 base, V lost 3 bases, and 4 bases had no gene match. This CDR3 comprises 15 residues. Written as DNA, the CDR3 is TGTGCCAGCAGTTTCGCGGGAGCGCGCACAGATACGCAGTATTTT. This sequence encodes CASSFAGARTDTQYF. The whole variable domain, remainder taken from reference TRBV28 and TRBJ2-3, is DVKVTQSSRYLVKRTGEKVFLECVQDMDHENMFWYRQDPGLGLRLIYFSYDVKMKEKGDIPEGYSVSREKKERFSLILESASTNQTSMYLCASSFAGARTDTQYFGPGTRLTVL.

The chain is built from TRBV7-9 and TRBJ2-7, with TRBD1 matching over 9 bases. The germline gives CDR1 SEHNR, CDR2 FQNEAQ (reference sequence). V lost 5 bases to trimming and J lost 0 bases; unmatched junction nucleotides: 5. The CDR3 runs 15 residues. The CDR3 DNA reads as TGTGCCAGCAGCCTACTGACAGGGGGCTCCTACGAGCAGTACTTC. Translating it yields CASSLLTGGSYEQYF.

This sequence joins TRBV7-9 and TRBJ1-1; 7 bases align to TRBD1. Per germline, CDR1 SEHNR and CDR2 FQNEAQ (reference sequence). CDR3 length: 13 residues. Losses at the gene ends were 4 bases for V and 4 bases for J; bases not matched to a gene: 3. The CDR3 bases are TGTGCCAGCAGCTCCACAGGGGCCACTGAAGCTTTCTTT. Its translation: CASSSTGATEAFF.

The V call is TRBV28, the J call TRBJ2-1, with 7 bases that match TRBD2. The V and J ends lost 5 bases and 3 bases, in that order; junction bases with no gene match: 10. Germline CDR1 is MDHEN and CDR2 is SYDVKM. The CDR3 runs to 16 residues. For the CDR3, the DNA is TGTGCCAGCAGTCCCGTAGTGGGGGGGTACTACAATGAGCAGTTCTTC. Residues: CASSPVVGGYYNEQFF.

V gene TRBV7-9 combines with J gene TRBJ1-1; D is uncertain. The V and J ends lost 1 base and 0 bases respectively, with 6 bases between them. Germline CDR1 is SEHNR and CDR2 is FQNEAQ (reference sequence). The CDR3 extends over 14 amino acids. DNA of the CDR3: TGTGCCAGCAGCTTAGATCTTGTGAACACTGAAGCTTTCTTT. Translation gives CASSLDLVNTEAFF.

The chain has TRBV2 and TRBJ2-5; possibly TRBD2 for D (5 bases). This CDR3 has 12 residues. In germline, CDR1 is SNHLY, CDR2 FYNNEI. The V end was cut by 3 bases, the J end by 4 bases, with 6 bases between. This CDR3 is CASSDGGETQYF. CDR3 bases: TGTGCCAGCAGTGATGGAGGAGAGACCCAGTACTTC. The whole variable domain, remainder taken from reference TRBV2 and TRBJ2-5, is EPEVTQTPSHQVTQMGQEVILRCVPISNHLYFYWYRQILGQKVEFLVSFYNNEISEKSEIFDDQFSVERPDGSNFTLKIRSTKLEDSAMYFCASSDGGETQYFGPGTRLLVL.

The rearrangement joins TRBV7-3 to TRBJ2-1; the D gene is possibly TRBD1 (6 bases). Germline-derived CDR1 and CDR2 are SGHTA and FQGTGA. V lost 5 bases, J lost 5 bases, and 16 bases lay in between. The CDR3 has 15 amino acids. The CDR3 spells CASSPPGQINNEQFF. CDR3 DNA sequence: TGTGCCAGCAGCCCCCCCGGACAGATCAACAATGAGCAGTTCTTC.

The chain is built from TRBV5-4 and TRBJ2-5; 9 bases are shared with TRBD2. The junction had 7 bases not matched to a gene; V was cut back by 2 bases and J by 5 bases. Germline loops: CDR1 SGHNT, CDR2 YYREEE (reference sequence). The CDR3 length is 15 residues. CDR3 residues: CASSLLSGSWETQYF. As DNA, the CDR3 is TGTGCCAGCAGCTTACTTAGCGGGAGTTGGGAGACCCAGTACTTC.

V and J are TRBV5-5 and TRBJ2-7; D is unresolved. Trimming took off 1 base at V and 2 bases at J, with 10 bases between the two ends. The CDR3 covers 14 residues. Germline V gives CDR1 SGHKS, CDR2 YYEKEE (reference sequence). In nucleotides, the CDR3 is TGTGCCAGCAGCTTGATACAGAGAACCTACGAGCAGTACTTC. This gives the protein CASSLIQRTYEQYF.

The rearrangement uses TRBV7-2 and TRBJ2-2; the match to TRBD1 covers 8 bases. CDR3 length: 16 residues. The V gene's germline CDR1 is SGHTA and CDR2 FQGNSA. Trimming took 8 bases from V and 3 from J; bases not matched to a gene: 11. CDR3 nucleotide sequence: TGTGCCAGCGACAAAGGGGGACAGGTTTACACCGGGGAGCTGTTTTTT. This sequence encodes CASDKGGQVYTGELFF.

This clone has a handful of counts. The V gene is TRBV25-1, the J gene TRBJ1-2; 12 bases are a match to TRBD1. Germline V gene lookup returns CDR1 MGHDK and CDR2 SYGVNS. The CDR3 has 17 residues. J lost 7 bases, V lost 3 bases, and 12 bases had no gene match. CDR3 loop: CASSDPVGDRGLFGYTF. Here the CDR3 DNA reads TGTGCCAGCAGTGACCCGGTAGGGGACAGGGGGCTTTTTGGCTACACCTTC.

This clone was seen only once. V and J are TRBV4-3 and TRBJ2-5, with D possibly TRBD2 on 5 matching bases. Per the germline V gene, CDR1 is LGHNA and CDR2 is YSLEER. The CDR3 contains 15 residues. V lost 0 bases, J lost 5 bases, and 13 bases lay in between. The CDR3: CASSQDLGERETQYF. In nucleotides, the CDR3 is TGCGCCAGCAGCCAAGATCTGGGAGAGCGGGAGACCCAGTACTTC.

The chain uses TRBV30 and TRBJ1-5; D may be TRBD1 (5 bases). The CDR3 length is 15 residues. Looked up from germline, CDR1 is GTSNPN and CDR2 is SVGIG (reference sequence). The V and J ends lost 2 bases and 0 bases respectively, with 11 bases between them. The CDR3 DNA follows: TGTGCCTGGAGTCACCTTCAGGGTAGCAATCAGCCCCAGCATTTT. Protein product: CAWSHLQGSNQPQHF.

J is TRBJ1-4 and V is TRBV11-2; 8 bases are a match to TRBD1. Germline V gene sequence: CDR1 SGHAT, CDR2 FQNNGV. J was trimmed by 7 bases and V by 1 base; bases with no gene match: 5. The CDR3 length is 15 residues. The CDR3 loop reads CASSLVGDRTEKLFF. The CDR3 DNA reads as TGTGCCAGCAGCTTAGTGGGGGACAGGACTGAAAAACTGTTTTTT.

This sequence joins TRBV18 and TRBJ1-2; no reliable D call. CDR1 and CDR2 from the germline V gene are KGHSH and LQKENI. V was trimmed by 3 bases and J by 2 bases, leaving 10 bases between them. The CDR3 loop spans 14 amino acids. The DNA for the CDR3 is TGTGCCAGCTCACCGGCAGCGAGGAACTATGGCTACACCTTC. Its translation is CASSPAARNYGYTF.

This clone has just one count. The CDR3: CASWGQGYNSPLHF. In DNA, the CDR3 is TGTGCCAGCTGGGGACAGGGATATAATTCACCCCTCCACTTT. The J gene is TRBJ1-6, the V gene TRBV4-2, with TRBD1 matching 9 bases. The germline CDR1 and CDR2 sequences are LGHNA and YNFKEQ. Trimming at V came to 8 bases and at J to 4 bases, leaving 3 bases not matched to a gene. The CDR3 is made up of 14 amino acids.

V and J are TRBV11-2 and TRBJ2-1; unclear D gene. Germline-derived CDR1 and CDR2 are SGHAT and FQNNGV. V was trimmed by 0 bases and J by 2 bases, leaving 8 bases between them. CDR3 size: 15 residues. The CDR3 loop reads CASSLEVATYNEQFF. The CDR3 DNA reads TGTGCCAGCAGCTTAGAGGTAGCCACCTACAATGAGCAGTTCTTC.

This clone was observed once. The V and J genes are TRBV7-8 and TRBJ2-7; unclear D gene. The CDR3 length is 14 residues. Germline V gene data show CDR1 as SGHVS and CDR2 as FQNEAQ. V was trimmed by 3 bases and J by 2 bases, leaving 11 bases between them. CDR3 nucleotides: TGTGCCAGCAGCTTCGTCGTCACGGCCTACGAGCAGTACTTC. This translates into CASSFVVTAYEQYF.

The chain carries TRBV9 and TRBJ2-5; possibly TRBD1 for D (6 bases). The CDR3 extends over 16 amino acids. Germline V gene lookup returns CDR1 SGDLS and CDR2 YYNGEE. Deletions cut 0 bases from V and 5 bases from J, with 17 bases between. CDR3 nucleotide sequence: TGTGCCAGCAGCGTAGGGGTGATGGGGGCCTCGGAGACCCAGTACTTC. Amino acid sequence: CASSVGVMGASETQYF.

This chain uses TRBV21-1 with TRBJ2-5; no DNA check was done on the table's D call, TRBD1. TRBV21-1 is a pseudogene locus. The CDR3 contains 14 residues. CDR3 nucleotide sequence: TGTGCCAGCAGCCCACGGCAGGGCTGGGAGACCCAGTACTTC. Translated, it gives CASSPRQGWETQYF.

The CDR3 DNA is TGTGCCAGTAGTTGGGACAGTGGGTCCGGGGAGCTGTTTTTT. It translates to CASSWDSGSGELFF. The rearrangement joins TRBV19 to TRBJ2-2; TRBD1 aligns across 7 bases. Germline CDR1 and CDR2: LNHDA and SQIVND (reference sequence). V dropped 5 bases and J dropped 6; count of bases not matched to a gene: 6. The CDR3 is 14 amino acids.

This clone occurred a few times. V usage is TRBV12-5 and J usage is TRBJ2-1, with 8 nucleotides matching TRBD2. The length of the CDR3 is 13 residues. V shed 8 bases, J shed 10 bases, and the junction held 10 bases outside the gene matches. The germline gives CDR1 LGHNT, CDR2 FRNRAP. CDR3 sequence: CASSAAGVNEQFF. The CDR3 region has the DNA TGTGCTAGTAGTGCAGCGGGAGTGAACGAGCAGTTCTTC.

V is TRBV6-5 and J is TRBJ1-2, with a possible D match to TRBD1 (6 bases). CDR1 and CDR2 (germline): MNHEY, SVGAGI. V dropped 5 bases and J dropped 5 bases, with 12 bases sitting between them. The CDR3 runs 13 residues. DNA of the CDR3: TGTGCCAGCAGTCCCCAGGGGCGGTATGGCTACACCTTC. Its translation is CASSPQGRYGYTF.

V gene TRBV4-1 combines with J gene TRBJ2-7, with TRBD2 matching over 9 bases. Trimming took 4 bases from V and 6 from J; bases not matched to a gene: 13. The CDR3 is 16 residues long. Germline CDR1 MGHRA, CDR2 YSYEKL. As DNA, the CDR3 is TGCGCCAGCAGCCCTTTAGGGTCTAGCGGGATCACCGAGCAGTACTTC. It is translated as CASSPLGSSGITEQYF.

V and J are TRBV4-3 and TRBJ2-7; unclear D gene. The germline CDR1 and CDR2 sequences are LGHNA and YSLEER. Trimming cost V 2 bases and J 0 bases, with 11 bases left between them. CDR3 length: 15 residues. CDR3: CASSQYTVGSYEQYF. CDR3 sequence (DNA): TGCGCCAGCAGCCAATATACAGTTGGCTCCTACGAGCAGTACTTC.

This clone was seen a handful of times. The chain has TRBV5-1 and TRBJ1-5; a possible D gene is TRBD1 (6 bases). Trimming removed 0 bases at V and 5 bases at J, with 12 bases between. Germline V CDR1 and CDR2: SGHRS, YFSETQ. The CDR3 loop spans 15 amino acids. For the CDR3, the DNA is TGCGCCAGCAGCTTGGGGCAGGGGCCCTATCAGCCCCAGCATTTT. It codes for CASSLGQGPYQPQHF.

The rearrangement links TRBV10-3 to TRBJ2-7, with 8 bases identical to TRBD2. Germline V gene lookup returns CDR1 ENHRY and CDR2 SYGVKD. With V trimmed by 8 bases and J by 5 bases, 8 bases remained unmatched. The CDR3 runs to 13 residues. The CDR3: CAIREGGWHEQYF. The CDR3 coding sequence is TGTGCCATCCGGGAGGGGGGGTGGCACGAGCAGTACTTC.

The chain links TRBV14 to TRBJ2-7, with TRBD2 identical over 8 bases. CDR1 is SGHDN and CDR2 is FVKESK in the germline V gene. The V segment lost 1 base and the J segment 6 bases; nucleotides outside the gene matches: 5. The CDR3 is 14 residues long. The CDR3: CASSQVSGRGEQYF. For the CDR3, the DNA is TGTGCCAGCAGCCAAGTGTCCGGGAGGGGCGAGCAGTACTTC.